This T cell receptor beta chain comes out of a study of blood T cell repertoires in COVID-19. Here immunoSEQ multiplex PCR was the method, and the copy in TCRdb shows in-frame clones only, minus some. The data show about 68,000 clones, 75% to 85% seen once. The CDR3 consists of 14 residues. CDR1 is MRHNA and CDR2 is SNTAGT in the germline V gene. V shed 3 bases and J 7 bases; nucleotides not matched to a gene: 4. Sequencing input: peripheral blood. The receptor was isolated from a man aged 50-60 years with acute or convalescent COVID-19. V is TRBV6-4 and J is TRBJ2-2; TRBD2 aligns across 8 bases. In DNA form, the CDR3 reads TGTGCCAGCAGTGAAGCGGGGGCGGACGGGGAGCTGTTTTTT. Amino acid sequence: CASSEAGADGELFF.